The clone carrying this T cell receptor beta chain has a count of ten or more. Its antigen is still unknown. V was pared by 1 base and J by 14 bases, with 12 bases of the junction left unmatched. This CDR3 comprises 16 residues. Germline V gene data show CDR1 as LGHNA and CDR2 as YSLEER. This specimen comes from a study of naive and memory T cell subsets. Study outcomes and limitations: Over 95% of naive TCR sequences appeared only once, unlike memory subsets.

An equimolar mix of two oligonucleotides served as the beta constant-region primer for TRBC1 and TRBC2. Four rounds of PCR amplified the ligated cDNA using nested alpha and beta constant-region primers plus SP2. TCRdb recomputed calls from the UMI-ligation and nested PCR reads with MiXCR, one row per CDR3 protein. The sample gives 95,000 to 150,000 distinct CDR3 sequences, 35% to 45% of which show up once; approximately 0.9% is in the top ten. The V and J genes are TRBV4-3 and TRBJ2-1, with 12 bases fitting TRBD2. Material: central memory CD4+ T cells from blood. The clonotype was recovered from a human donor in good health. CDR3 sequence: CASSQGRRLAGEWKFF. The CDR3 bases are TGCGCCAGCAGCCAAGGACGGAGACTAGCGGGAGAATGGAAGTTCTTC.